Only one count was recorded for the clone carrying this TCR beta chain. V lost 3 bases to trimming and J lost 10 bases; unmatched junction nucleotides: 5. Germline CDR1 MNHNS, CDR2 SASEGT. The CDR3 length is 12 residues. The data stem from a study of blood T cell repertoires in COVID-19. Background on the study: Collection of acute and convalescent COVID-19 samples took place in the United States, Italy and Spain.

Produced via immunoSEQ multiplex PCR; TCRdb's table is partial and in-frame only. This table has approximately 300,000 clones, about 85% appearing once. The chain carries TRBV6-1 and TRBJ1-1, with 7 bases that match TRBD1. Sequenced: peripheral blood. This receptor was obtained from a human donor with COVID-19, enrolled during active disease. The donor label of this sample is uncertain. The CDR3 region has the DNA TGTGCCAGCAGTGACGAAGGGGGCGCAGCTTTCTTT. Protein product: CASSDEGGAAFF.